Below are 17 T cell receptor beta chains sequenced from a single sample in a study of blood T cells in healthy people across ages. A second roughly 6 to 12 cycle PCR used barcoded and J-beta primers. Via MiXCR, TCRdb re-called the 5' RACE reads, giving one row per CDR3 protein. The sample carries 1.5 million to 2 million distinct CDR3 sequences, around 42% recorded once. The sample taken for sequencing was blood. These receptors all come from a human donor in good health.

This chain uses TRBV7-2 with TRBJ1-1; TRBD1 aligns across 8 bases. This CDR3 has 14 residues. Unmatched junction bases numbered 5, after V lost 4 bases and J lost 4 bases. Germline-derived CDR1 and CDR2 are SGHTA and FQGNSA. This CDR3 reads CASSSIDRGTEAFF. CDR3 sequence (DNA): TGTGCCAGCAGCTCCATAGACAGGGGCACTGAAGCTTTCTTT.

V usage is TRBV29-1 and J usage is TRBJ2-1; the D gene could be TRBD1 or TRBD2 (5 bases each). Germline loops: CDR1 SQVTM, CDR2 ANQGSEA. V was trimmed by 1 base and J by 4 bases, leaving 11 bases between them. The CDR3 sequence is 14 residues long. CDR3 in amino acids: CSVEGGALYNEQFF. Written as DNA, the CDR3 is TGCAGCGTTGAAGGAGGGGCCCTTTACAATGAGCAGTTCTTC.

The chain recombines TRBV7-2 with TRBJ2-1; D may be TRBD1 (5 bases). Trimming shortened V by 8 bases and J by 9 bases, and 20 bases separated the two germline ends. Germline V gives CDR1 SGHTA, CDR2 FQGNSA. The length of the CDR3 is 14 residues. The CDR3 reads CASRSIPLQGEQFF. CDR3 bases: TGTGCCAGCCGTAGCATCCCACTCCAGGGTGAGCAGTTCTTC.

This clonotype was seen at least ten times. This sequence joins TRBV20-1 and TRBJ2-7; D may correspond to TRBD1 or TRBD2 (5 bases each). The length of the CDR3 is 15 residues. V was pared by 5 bases and J by 7 bases, with 24 bases between. The germline CDR1 and CDR2 sequences are DFQATT and SNEGSKA (reference sequence). CDR3 sequence reads: CSAFGTDQRLGEQYF. In DNA, the CDR3 is TGCAGTGCTTTCGGGACGGACCAGAGATTGGGTGAGCAGTACTTC.

CDR3 sequence reads: CASSPLGGRADTQYF. The CDR3 coding sequence is TGTGCCAGCAGCCCCCTGGGGGGTAGAGCAGATACGCAGTATTTT. The rearrangement joins TRBV7-3 to TRBJ2-3; weak D call: TRBD2 (6 bases). This CDR3 has 15 residues. CDR1 and CDR2 from the germline V gene are SGHTA and FQGTGA. Deletions cut 5 bases from V and 4 bases from J, with 16 bases between. The entire variable domain, with the rest obtained from reference TRBV7-3 and TRBJ2-3, is as follows: GAGVSQTPSNKVTEKGKYVELRCDPISGHTALYWYRQSLGQGPEFLIYFQGTGAADDSGLPNDRFFAVRPEGSVSTLKIQRTERGDSAVYLCASSPLGGRADTQYFGPGTRLTVL.

J is TRBJ1-4 and V is TRBV12-3 or TRBV12-4; D not certain. The CDR3 spans 12 residues. V dropped 5 bases and J dropped 15 bases, with 16 bases sitting between them. The CDR3 DNA reads TGTGCCAGCAGTCGAGCCCTAGAGCGAGTGTTTTTT. Its translation: CASSRALERVFF.

The chain joins TRBV20-1 to TRBJ2-5, with a possible D match to TRBD2 (7 bases). V gave up 6 bases and J gave up 3 bases, with 11 bases separating them. Germline V gives CDR1 DFQATT, CDR2 SNEGSKA (reference sequence). The length of the CDR3 is 12 residues. CDR3 nucleotide sequence: TGCAGTGCAGGGGGGGTAGAAGAGACCCAGTACTTC. It translates to CSAGGVEETQYF.

This clonotype came up once. A much larger clone differs by one base, so this may be a read error. The gene calls are TRBV10-3 and TRBJ2-5, with D perhaps TRBD2 (7 bases). The CDR3 is 16 amino acids. Per germline, CDR1 ENHRY and CDR2 SYGVKD. The V and J ends lost 3 bases and 5 bases respectively, with 19 bases between them. CDR3: CAISEALVGGPETQYF. The CDR3 nucleotides are TGTGCCATCAGTGAAGCTCTAGTGGGGGGGCCGGAGACCCAGTACTTC.

This clonotype was found a few times. The rearrangement links TRBV9 to TRBJ2-5; D gene ambiguous. Trimming cost V 0 bases and J 1 base, with 10 bases left between them. The CDR3 loop spans 15 amino acids. CDR1 and CDR2 (germline): SGDLS, YYNGEE. CDR3 residues: CASSVALDTQETQYF. CDR3 in DNA: TGTGCCAGCAGCGTAGCACTCGACACCCAAGAGACCCAGTACTTC.

A remark on this clonotype: The junction does not match germline at one end; this may be a read error. The rearrangement uses TRBV12-3 or TRBV12-4 and TRBJ1-6, with TRBD1 as a possible D gene (5 bases). The CDR3 has 13 amino acids. The CDR3 sequence: CASSQLGTSPLHF. CDR3 in DNA: TGTGCCAGCAGTCAATTGGGGACCTCACCCCTCCACTTC.

V is TRBV24-1 and J is TRBJ2-3; D gene uncertain. Between the trimmed V and J ends, which lost 7 bases and 3 bases, there was a span of 10 bases. The CDR3 is 13 residues long. Germline V gene data show CDR1 as KGHDR and CDR2 as SFDVKD. The CDR3 here is CATRAFGTDTQYF. Written as DNA, the CDR3 is TGTGCCACCAGGGCGTTCGGGACAGATACGCAGTATTTT.

The rearrangement uses TRBV15 and TRBJ1-1, with 10 bases that match TRBD1. Germline V gene sequence: CDR1 LNHNV, CDR2 YYDKDF (reference sequence). The junction had 4 bases not matched to a gene; V was cut back by 5 bases and J by 4 bases. The CDR3 has 14 residues. CDR3 in DNA: TGTGCCACCAGCCCTAGACAGGGGGCCACTGAAGCTTTCTTT. Translated: CATSPRQGATEAFF.

The gene calls are TRBV18 and TRBJ1-5, with a tentative D call TRBD1 (6 bases). Germline V gives CDR1 KGHSH, CDR2 LQKENI. The V end lost 5 bases, the J end lost 4 bases, and 15 bases lay between the germline ends. The length of the CDR3 is 15 residues. CDR3 nucleotides: TGTGCCAGCTCAGTTGCTGGTCAGGGGAATCAGCCCCAGCATTTT. Residues: CASSVAGQGNQPQHF.

In this sample, this clonotype turned up once. This chain connects TRBV20-1 to TRBJ2-3, with 12 bases lining up with TRBD2. Germline V gene lookup returns CDR1 DFQATT and CDR2 SNEGSKA (reference sequence). The CDR3 consists of 17 residues. V gave up 6 bases and J gave up 3 bases; unmatched junction bases: 13. The chain's CDR3 is CSAAHRRTSGGTDTQYF. In DNA, the CDR3 is TGCAGTGCCGCCCATCGCCGCACTAGCGGGGGGACAGATACGCAGTATTTT.

This chain uses TRBV14 with TRBJ1-4; no definite D call. Trimming left V 0 bases short and J 8 bases short, with 7 bases between. This CDR3 region has 13 residues. CDR1 and CDR2 from the germline V gene are SGHDN and FVKESK. CDR3 nucleotides: TGTGCCAGCAGCCAAGAAGATCGGGAAAAACTGTTTTTT. Its protein is CASSQEDREKLFF.

The sample holds many counts of this clonotype. The V and J genes are TRBV29-1 and TRBJ2-5; possibly TRBD2 for D (6 bases). The CDR3 length is 13 residues. V gave up 5 bases and J gave up 3 bases, with 13 bases separating them. CDR1 and CDR2 from the germline V gene are SQVTM and ANQGSEA. CDR3: CSVSPSVKETQYF. CDR3 nucleotide sequence: TGCAGCGTTTCCCCTAGCGTAAAAGAGACCCAGTACTTC.

This clonotype was detected a few times. The V gene is TRBV20-1, the J gene TRBJ2-5; 14 bases fit TRBD2. The CDR3 sequence is 16 residues long. CDR1 and CDR2 (germline): DFQATT, SNEGSKA (reference sequence). The V and J ends lost 5 bases and 2 bases, in that order; junction bases with no gene match: 7. CDR3 loop: CSAGWTSGGLQETQYF. CDR3 sequence (DNA): TGCAGTGCTGGATGGACTAGCGGGGGGCTGCAAGAGACCCAGTACTTC.